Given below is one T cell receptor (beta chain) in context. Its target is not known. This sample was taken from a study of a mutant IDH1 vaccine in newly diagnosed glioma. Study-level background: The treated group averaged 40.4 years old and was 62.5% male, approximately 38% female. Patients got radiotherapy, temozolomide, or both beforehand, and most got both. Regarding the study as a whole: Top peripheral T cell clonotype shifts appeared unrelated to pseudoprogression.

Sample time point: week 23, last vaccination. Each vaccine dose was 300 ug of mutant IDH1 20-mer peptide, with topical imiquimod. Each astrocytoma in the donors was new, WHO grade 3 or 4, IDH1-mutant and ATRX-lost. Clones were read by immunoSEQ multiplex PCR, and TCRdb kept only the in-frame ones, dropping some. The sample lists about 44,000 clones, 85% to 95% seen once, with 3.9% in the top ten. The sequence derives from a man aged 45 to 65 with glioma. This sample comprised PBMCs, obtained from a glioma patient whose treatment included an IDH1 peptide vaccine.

This chain's CDR3 is CAVEGSYEQYF. In DNA form, the CDR3 reads TGTGCAGTGGAGGGAAGCTACGAGCAGTACTTC. The gene calls are TRBV28 and TRBJ2-7; D possibly corresponds to TRBD2 (6 bases). Germline-derived CDR1 and CDR2 are MDHEN and SYDVKM. CDR3 size: 11 residues.